Following are 6 T cell receptor beta chains from one sample sequenced in a study of blood T cell repertoires in COVID-19. The repertoire was sequenced with immunoSEQ multiplex PCR; TCRdb's copy has only in-frame clones and lacks some. The profile covers 250,000 to 350,000 clones, with roughly 91% appearing a single time and around 0.84% taken by the ten largest. Sample: peripheral blood. These receptor sequences come from a man younger than 45 with acute or convalescent COVID-19.

V gene TRBV7-9 combines with J gene TRBJ1-1, with 7 bases fitting TRBD1. CDR1 and CDR2 from the germline V gene are SEHNR and FQNEAQ (reference sequence). This CDR3 is built from 16 residues. With 3 bases clipped from V and 0 bases from J, the junction kept 7 bases outside the gene matches. The CDR3 nucleotides are TGTGCCAGCAGCTTCCGACAGGGTAGAATGAACACTGAAGCTTTCTTT. Translated, it gives CASSFRQGRMNTEAFF.

This clone was recorded once. The chain uses TRBV30 and TRBJ1-4; 10 bases are a match to TRBD1. The trim removed 3 bases at V and 3 bases at J, leaving 13 bases unmatched. Germline values: CDR1 GTSNPN, CDR2 SVGIG (reference sequence). This CDR3 has 18 residues. The CDR3 loop is CAWRPLGQGVRANEKLFF. CDR3 sequence (DNA): TGTGCCTGGAGGCCCCTTGGACAGGGGGTTAGGGCTAATGAAAAACTGTTTTTT.

Only a few counts were recorded for this clone. This chain connects TRBV9 to TRBJ1-2; TRBD1 agrees at 7 bases. The germline V gene has CDR1 SGDLS and CDR2 YYNGEE. V lost 3 bases to trimming and J lost 2 bases; unmatched junction nucleotides: 4. The CDR3 is 14 amino acids. CDR3 DNA: TGTGCCAGCAGCGCAGGGGGACGAAACTATGGCTACACCTTC. It is translated as CASSAGGRNYGYTF.

This chain joins TRBV30 and TRBJ1-6, with 11 positions matching TRBD1. The CDR3 totals 17 residues. CDR1 and CDR2 from the germline V gene are GTSNPN and SVGIG (reference sequence). V lost 6 bases, J lost 7 bases, and 14 bases stayed unmatched. The CDR3 nucleotides are TGTGCCTGCCCCTGGGGGACAGGGGGATCGAGCAATTCACCCCTCCACTTT. Its translation: CACPWGTGGSSNSPLHF.

V and J are TRBV2 and TRBJ2-7, with 7 bases lining up with TRBD2. Germline lookup yields CDR1 SNHLY and CDR2 FYNNEI. This CDR3 is 12 amino acids long. CDR3 amino acids: CAHGRGRGEQYF. The CDR3 coding sequence is TGTGCTCACGGCCGGGGGAGGGGCGAGCAGTACTTC.

This chain connects TRBV9 to TRBJ1-6, with TRBD1 matching over 9 bases. The CDR3 has 15 amino acids. V trimming: 0 bases; J trimming: 10 bases; junction bases outside the gene matches: 5. Germline V gives CDR1 SGDLS, CDR2 YYNGEE. The CDR3 DNA is TGTGCCAGCAGCGTAGGGGACAGGGTGGGGTCACCCCTCCACTTT. Its translation: CASSVGDRVGSPLHF.